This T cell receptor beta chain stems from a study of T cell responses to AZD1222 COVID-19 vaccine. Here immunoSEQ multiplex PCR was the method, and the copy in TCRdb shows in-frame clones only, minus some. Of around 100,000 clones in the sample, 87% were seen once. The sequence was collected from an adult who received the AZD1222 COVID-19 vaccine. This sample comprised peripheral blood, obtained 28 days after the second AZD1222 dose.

This chain's CDR3 is CASSDRVHEQFF. The CDR3 nucleotides read TGTGCCAGCAGTGATCGGGTGCATGAGCAGTTCTTC. The rearrangement links TRBV25-1 to TRBJ2-1; D gene ambiguous. Per the germline V gene, CDR1 is MGHDK and CDR2 is SYGVNS. The CDR3 runs to 12 residues. The V and J ends lost 3 bases and 8 bases respectively, with 8 bases between them.